The 24 T cell receptor beta chains below all came from one sample that was sequenced in a study of T cells in Graves' hyperthyroidism and ophthalmopathy. Amplified TCR beta CDR3 regions derived from RNA transcripts. HTBI primers drove first-round RT-PCR of the TCR CDR3. TCRdb re-analysed the multiplex PCR reads in MiXCR, keeping a single row per CDR3 protein. The repertoire holds some 530,000 distinct CDR3 sequences, about 20% seen once, with around 50% in the top ten. The specimen sequenced was blood. These receptors all come from a woman aged 65 to 85 with Graves' ophthalmopathy.

This clonotype was observed a handful of times. The chain has TRBV7-2 and TRBJ2-7, with TRBD1 identical over 7 bases. Germline V lookup: CDR1 SGHTA, CDR2 FQGNSA. V was pared by 5 bases and J by 2 bases, with 6 bases of the junction left unmatched. This CDR3 region has 14 residues. DNA for the CDR3: TGTGCCAGCAGCCGGGACAGTTTAGCCTACGAGCAGTACTTC. Protein product: CASSRDSLAYEQYF. The complete variable domain, with remaining parts taken from reference TRBV7-2 and TRBJ2-7, reads GAGVSQSPSNKVTEKGKDVELRCDPISGHTALYWYRQSLGQGLEFLIYFQGNSAPDKSGLPSDRFSAERTGGSVSTLTIQRTQQEDSAVYLCASSRDSLAYEQYFGPGTRLTVT.

There are a few counts of this clonotype. The rearrangement uses TRBV20-1 and TRBJ2-5; 11 nucleotides match TRBD2. Looked up from germline, CDR1 is DFQATT and CDR2 is SNEGSKA (reference sequence). Trimming took 5 bases from V and 5 from J; bases not matched to a gene: 7. This CDR3 is built from 14 residues. The CDR3 here is CSAAGTSGYETQYF. The CDR3 DNA is TGCAGTGCTGCTGGGACTAGCGGTTACGAGACCCAGTACTTC.

There are a few counts of this clonotype. The chain has TRBV7-3 and TRBJ2-1, with D possibly being TRBD1 (5 bases). The CDR3 length is 14 residues. Trimming removed 5 bases from V and 3 bases from J, with 11 bases in between. Germline V gene sequence: CDR1 SGHTA, CDR2 FQGTGA. CDR3 residues: CASSPTTVYNEQFF. The CDR3 DNA sequence: TGTGCCAGCAGCCCCACGACAGTCTACAATGAGCAGTTCTTC.

In its sample, this clonotype was seen a few times. V and J are TRBV20-1 and TRBJ1-1; D may be TRBD1 (6 bases). V lost 5 bases and J lost 4, with 17 bases in between. The germline gives CDR1 DFQATT, CDR2 SNEGSKA (reference sequence). The length of the CDR3 is 14 residues. DNA for the CDR3: TGCAGTGCTTCCCGCGGTCAGGGGAGCACTGAAGCTTTCTTT. Translated, it gives CSASRGQGSTEAFF.

The chain joins TRBV9 to TRBJ2-5; D may be TRBD1 (5 bases). CDR3 length equals 15 residues. V dropped 3 bases and J dropped 4 bases, with 16 bases sitting between them. From germline, CDR1 is SGDLS and CDR2 YYNGEE. In DNA, the CDR3 is TGTGCCAGCAGCGCAAAAGGGGCGTTCCCAGAGACCCAGTACTTC. It is translated as CASSAKGAFPETQYF.

The V and J genes are TRBV6-1 and TRBJ2-6, with 9 bases identical to TRBD1. Unmatched junction bases numbered 9, after V lost 5 bases and J lost 4 bases. The CDR3 loop spans 17 amino acids. Germline V gene lookup returns CDR1 MNHNS and CDR2 SASEGT. DNA for the CDR3: TGTGCCAGCAGTAGTATACAGGGGGCGCCCGGGGCCAACGTCCTGACTTTC. Its translation is CASSSIQGAPGANVLTF.

Concerning this clonotype itself: A single base separates this from a much larger clone, so it may be a read error. This chain joins TRBV3-1 and TRBJ2-1, with TRBD2 matching 7 bases. CDR3 size: 15 residues. CDR1 LGHDT and CDR2 YNNKEL come from the germline V gene (reference sequence). CDR3 loop: CAGSSSRGTYNEQFF. As DNA, the CDR3 is TGTGCCGGCAGCTCATCGCGGGGGACCTACAATGAGCAGTTCTTC.

There are many counts of this clonotype. This chain joins TRBV28 and TRBJ2-2; TRBD1 might be the D (7 bases). V was trimmed by 7 bases and J by 5 bases, leaving 14 bases between them. In germline, CDR1 is MDHEN, CDR2 SYDVKM. The CDR3 sequence is 14 residues long. The CDR3 nucleotides read TGTGCCAGCAAGAGACAGGGACTTACCGGGGAGCTGTTTTTT. The encoded protein is CASKRQGLTGELFF. Complete variable domain (other parts from reference TRBV28 and TRBJ2-2): DVKVTQSSRYLVKRTGEKVFLECVQDMDHENMFWYRQDPGLGLRLIYFSYDVKMKEKGDIPEGYSVSREKKERFSLILESASTNQTSMYLCASKRQGLTGELFFGEGSRLTVL.

This clonotype was found many times. V usage is TRBV12-3 or TRBV12-4 and J usage is TRBJ1-6, with 7 nucleotides matching TRBD1. Unmatched junction bases numbered 5, after V lost 4 bases and J lost 8 bases. This CDR3 contains 14 residues. CDR3 protein: CASSWDSSHSPLHF. The DNA of the CDR3 is TGTGCCAGCAGTTGGGACAGTAGCCATTCACCCCTCCACTTT.

A few counts support this clonotype. The V and J genes are TRBV20-1 and TRBJ2-1; 7 bases are shared with TRBD2. The CDR3 has 15 residues. The V and J ends lost 6 bases and 7 bases, in that order; junction bases with no gene match: 15. Germline CDR1 reads DFQATT; CDR2 reads SNEGSKA (reference sequence). Written as DNA, the CDR3 is TGCAGTGCCGAACTCCCAAGCGGGACCTCGAATGAGCAGTTCTTC. Its translation: CSAELPSGTSNEQFF.

The rearrangement joins TRBV6-5 to TRBJ1-2; D is uncertain. Germline values: CDR1 MNHEY, CDR2 SVGAGI. There are 15 residues in the CDR3. The ends were cut back, 2 bases at V and 0 bases at J, with 10 bases in the middle. The CDR3 DNA follows: TGTGCCAGCAGTTACGCGGCAGACTCTAACTATGGCTACACCTTC. Amino acids: CASSYAADSNYGYTF.

This clonotype was counted only a few times. The chain has TRBV24-1 and TRBJ2-2, with D tentatively TRBD2 (6 bases). V was clipped by 1 base and J by 4 bases, with 9 bases between them. Germline V gives CDR1 KGHDR, CDR2 SFDVKD. The CDR3 sequence is 15 residues long. In nucleotides, the CDR3 is TGTGCCACCAGTGATTTTGGAGGGTCCACCGGGGAGCTGTTTTTT. As protein: CATSDFGGSTGELFF.

This chain connects TRBV20-1 to TRBJ2-3; 12 bases are a match to TRBD2. The junction had 5 bases not matched to a gene; V was cut back by 6 bases and J by 4 bases. Germline-derived CDR1 and CDR2 are DFQATT and SNEGSKA (reference sequence). This CDR3 region has 14 residues. The CDR3 is CSAELAGGPDTQYF. CDR3 in DNA: TGCAGTGCGGAACTAGCGGGAGGTCCAGATACGCAGTATTTT.

In its sample, this clonotype was seen a few times. This rearrangement joins TRBV4-3 to TRBJ1-1; D possibly corresponds to TRBD1 (5 bases). CDR3 size: 15 residues. The V and J ends lost 1 base and 2 bases respectively, with 11 bases between them. The germline CDR1 and CDR2 sequences are LGHNA and YSLEER. In DNA, the CDR3 is TGCGCCAGCAGCCAAGGAGTAGGGACCAACACTGAAGCTTTCTTT. It translates to CASSQGVGTNTEAFF.

This clonotype was counted many times. The chain employs TRBV6-2 or TRBV6-3 and TRBJ1-4, with D tentatively TRBD1 (6 bases). Germline assignment: CDR1 MNHEY and CDR2 SVGEGT. Trimming removed 2 bases at V and 0 bases at J, with 10 bases between. The CDR3 sequence is 16 residues long. The DNA of the CDR3 is TGTGCCAGCAGTTACGGACAGACTACAACTAATGAAAAACTGTTTTTT. Translation gives CASSYGQTTTNEKLFF.

This clonotype has ten or more counts. V is TRBV3-1 and J is TRBJ1-1, with D unresolved. CDR1 is LGHDT and CDR2 is YNNKEL in the germline V gene (reference sequence). CDR3 length: 14 residues. The V gene lost 1 base and the J gene lost 0 bases, with 6 bases spanning the gap. The CDR3 DNA reads TGTGCCAGCAGCCAAGGGGATATGAACACTGAAGCTTTCTTT. It translates to CASSQGDMNTEAFF.

This clonotype has more than one count but fewer than ten. The chain couples TRBV7-6 to TRBJ2-3, with TRBD2 as a possible D gene (6 bases). V lost 5 bases and J lost 1, with 13 bases in between. This CDR3 spans 15 amino acids. Germline lookup yields CDR1 SGHVS and CDR2 FNYEAQ. The CDR3 region has the DNA TGTGCCAGCAGCGGGCGGCCGGGGGGCACAGATACGCAGTATTTT. This translates into CASSGRPGGTDTQYF.

The chain uses TRBV7-9 and TRBJ1-2, with 7 nucleotides matching TRBD1. V gave up 3 bases and J gave up 7 bases; unmatched junction bases: 5. The CDR3 consists of 13 residues. Germline CDR1 SEHNR, CDR2 FQNEAQ (reference sequence). For the CDR3, the DNA is TGTGCCAGCAGCTTGGACAGGATAAGTGGCTACACCTTC. It codes for CASSLDRISGYTF.

Regarding this clonotype: Mismatch with germline at one junction end may stem from a read error. V gene TRBV30 combines with J gene TRBJ1-2; no definite D call. Germline CDR1 is GTSNPN and CDR2 is SVGIG (reference sequence). CDR3 length: 14 amino acids. CDR3 sequence reads: CAWSSDLGPYGYAF. The CDR3 nucleotides read TGTGCCTGGAGTAGTGATCTAGGTCCCTATGGCTACGCCTTC.

The genes are TRBV29-1 and TRBJ2-7; 12 nucleotides agree with TRBD2. V lost 0 bases and J lost 3; bases outside the gene matches: 3. The CDR3 consists of 15 residues. Germline V gene lookup returns CDR1 SQVTM and CDR2 ANQGSEA. CDR3 protein: CSVEEVTSGSYEQYF. The CDR3 coding sequence is TGCAGCGTTGAAGAGGTGACTAGCGGGAGCTACGAGCAGTACTTC.

The chain uses TRBV12-3 or TRBV12-4 and TRBJ1-6; tentatively, D is TRBD1 (5 bases). V gave up 6 bases and J gave up 5 bases, with 11 bases separating them. This CDR3 spans 14 amino acids. This chain's CDR3 is CASSGMGHNSPLHF. As DNA, the CDR3 is TGTGCCAGCAGCGGTATGGGGCATAATTCACCCCTCCACTTT.

This chain joins TRBV30 and TRBJ1-2; 10 bases agree with TRBD1. V shed 3 bases and J 4 bases; nucleotides not matched to a gene: 11. This CDR3 spans 16 amino acids. Germline assignment: CDR1 GTSNPN and CDR2 SVGIG (reference sequence). The CDR3 protein is CAWRREGQGFGYGYTF. The CDR3 region has the DNA TGTGCCTGGAGGAGAGAGGGACAGGGGTTTGGCTATGGCTACACCTTC.

The chain links TRBV9 to TRBJ1-1; D not certain. Trimming took 0 bases from V and 10 from J, leaving 10 bases between them. CDR1 SGDLS and CDR2 YYNGEE come from the germline V gene. The CDR3 runs to 12 residues. CDR3 region: CASSVEAGTAFF. The CDR3 nucleotides are TGTGCCAGCAGCGTAGAGGCGGGTACAGCTTTCTTT.

This clonotype was seen at least ten times. The rearrangement joins TRBV2 to TRBJ2-3; D is undetermined. Germline V gene lookup returns CDR1 SNHLY and CDR2 FYNNEI. This CDR3 spans 13 amino acids. Trimming removed 7 bases from V and 9 bases from J, with 17 bases in between. The CDR3 DNA sequence: TGTGCCAGCATTTCCGAGGTGTCAGGAACGCAGTATTTT. It yields the protein CASISEVSGTQYF.